What follows are 4 T cell receptor beta chains derived from one specimen sequenced in a study of beta chain features in type 1 diabetes. Study-level points and caveats: There was a moderate but significant shortening of TCRB CDR3s in all four CD4+ subsets of Type 1 diabetes patients.

cDNA synthesis used the whole RNA isolate, giving expressed TCRB sequences. Clones were sequenced by immunoSEQ multiplex PCR, and TCRdb holds only the in-frame ones, with some missing. In the table there are a few hundred thousand clones, over 8.5% of which are singletons. No antigen has been identified for these receptors. The sequencing input was central memory CD4+ T cells from blood. These receptors were taken from a man aged 30-40 years with type 1 diabetes.

This sequence joins TRBV29-1 and TRBJ2-1; D gene ambiguous. V was trimmed by 6 bases and J by 7 bases, leaving 13 bases between them. Germline V CDR1 and CDR2: SQVTM, ANQGSEA. The length of the CDR3 is 12 residues. DNA for the CDR3: TGCAGCGTCGACCGACCGTCTAATGAGCAGTTCTTC. Its translation: CSVDRPSNEQFF.

This clone turned up a few times. V usage is TRBV5-6 and J usage is TRBJ2-1, with D unclear. The germline gives CDR1 SGHDT, CDR2 YYEEEE. V lost 4 bases and J lost 2, with 16 bases in between. There are 16 residues in the CDR3. As DNA, the CDR3 is TGTGCCAGCAGCCCCCCATACCTAAAGACCTACAATGAGCAGTTCTTC. Protein: CASSPPYLKTYNEQFF.

This sequence joins TRBV5-5 and TRBJ2-5; TRBD2 aligns across 9 bases. This CDR3 has 14 residues. CDR1 SGHKS and CDR2 YYEKEE come from the germline V gene (reference sequence). V lost 2 bases to trimming and J lost 5 bases; unmatched junction nucleotides: 4. This chain's CDR3 is CASSFSGSGETQYF. The CDR3 DNA reads as TGTGCCAGCAGCTTTAGCGGGAGCGGGGAGACCCAGTACTTC.

This clone was seen a few times. The chain uses TRBV5-1 and TRBJ2-2; TRBD2 is a possible D gene (5 bases). Germline CDR1 reads SGHRS; CDR2 reads YFSETQ. Trimming cost V 1 base and J 8 bases, with 21 bases left between them. The CDR3 covers 17 residues. Written as DNA, the CDR3 is TGCGCCAGCAGCTTGAGCCGGGGATCGACGCGGTCGGGGGAGCTGTTTTTT. Encoded protein: CASSLSRGSTRSGELFF. Looking up the rest from reference TRBV5-1 and TRBJ2-2 gives the full variable domain: KAGVTQTPRYLIKTRGQQVTLSCSPISGHRSVSWYQQTPGQGLQFLFEYFSETQRNKGNFPGRFSGRQFSNSRSEMNVSTLELGDSALYLCASSLSRGSTRSGELFFGEGSRLTVL.